The 7 T cell receptor beta chains below come from one sample, sequenced in a study of blood T cell repertoires in COVID-19. Profiling relied on immunoSEQ multiplex PCR, and the TCRdb table lists in-frame clones only, not all of them. The repertoire holds about 250,000 clones, with 88% as singletons. Source material: peripheral blood. Source of these receptors: an older man with acute or convalescent COVID-19.

The CDR3 bases are TGTGCCAGCTCACCCCGGACAGGGGAGTACGAGCAGTACTTC. Protein sequence: CASSPRTGEYEQYF. The V and J genes are TRBV18 and TRBJ2-7, with 9 positions matching TRBD1. Trimming removed 3 bases from V and 4 bases from J; junction bases left unmatched: 4. The CDR3 is 14 amino acids. Germline V gene sequence: CDR1 KGHSH, CDR2 LQKENI. The complete variable domain, with remaining parts taken from reference TRBV18 and TRBJ2-7, reads NAGVMQNPRHLVRRRGQEARLRCSPMKGHSHVYWYRQLPEEGLKFMVYLQKENIIDESGMPKERFSAEFPKEGPSILRIQQVVRGDSAAYFCASSPRTGEYEQYFGPGTRLTVT.

This clone has a single count. The DNA of the CDR3 is TGTGCCAGCAGTCTGCCAGGGGAACAGCCCCAGCATTTT. Its protein product is CASSLPGEQPQHF. V usage is TRBV28 and J usage is TRBJ1-5, with TRBD1 as a possible D gene (6 bases). Per germline, CDR1 MDHEN and CDR2 SYDVKM. There are 13 residues in the CDR3. V was cut by 5 bases and J by 7 bases, with 12 bases left in between.

This clone is a singleton in its sample. CDR3: CASGAGTARAGANVLTF. The CDR3 DNA sequence: TGTGCCAGCGGAGCCGGGACAGCGAGAGCCGGGGCCAACGTCCTGACTTTC. The rearrangement uses TRBV28 and TRBJ2-6; 7 nucleotides line up with TRBD1. Germline V gene data show CDR1 as MDHEN and CDR2 as SYDVKM. V lost 8 bases and J lost 4; bases outside the gene matches: 14. The CDR3 totals 17 residues. Complete variable domain (other parts from reference TRBV28 and TRBJ2-6): DVKVTQSSRYLVKRTGEKVFLECVQDMDHENMFWYRQDPGLGLRLIYFSYDVKMKEKGDIPEGYSVSREKKERFSLILESASTNQTSMYLCASGAGTARAGANVLTFGAGSRLTVL.

The CDR3, as DNA: TGTGCCAGCAGCCCCGGAGGAGGGCAGTACTTC. Amino acid sequence: CASSPGGGQYF. The chain carries TRBV7-9 and TRBJ2-7, with D perhaps TRBD2 (5 bases). The CDR3 consists of 11 residues. Germline V lookup: CDR1 SEHNR, CDR2 FQNEAQ (reference sequence). The V and J ends lost 5 bases and 9 bases respectively, with 11 bases between them.

This sequence joins TRBV27 and TRBJ2-7; 15 bases line up with TRBD2. The J segment lost 6 bases and the V segment lost 8 bases, leaving 5 bases of the junction unmatched. Germline V gene lookup returns CDR1 MNHEY and CDR2 SMNVEV (reference sequence). The CDR3 consists of 14 residues. CDR3 in DNA: TGTGCCAGCCGGACTAGCGGGAGGGGGGGCGAGCAGTACTTC. Protein sequence: CASRTSGRGGEQYF.

The J gene is TRBJ2-5, the V gene TRBV5-1; 8 nucleotides line up with TRBD1. CDR3 size: 14 residues. Per the germline V gene, CDR1 is SGHRS and CDR2 is YFSETQ. V shed 4 bases, J shed 3 bases, and the junction held 5 bases outside the gene matches. The CDR3 bases are TGCGCCAGCAGCCGAAACAGGGGGAAAGAGACCCAGTACTTC. It yields the protein CASSRNRGKETQYF.

This chain joins TRBV19 and TRBJ2-5; TRBD1 matches 9 bases. The V gene's germline CDR1 is LNHDA and CDR2 SQIVND (reference sequence). CDR3 size: 14 residues. V was clipped by 5 bases and J by 1 base; unmatched bases: 2. The CDR3 sequence is CASSGQGLQETQYF. For the CDR3, the DNA is TGTGCCAGTAGTGGACAGGGGCTCCAAGAGACCCAGTACTTC.